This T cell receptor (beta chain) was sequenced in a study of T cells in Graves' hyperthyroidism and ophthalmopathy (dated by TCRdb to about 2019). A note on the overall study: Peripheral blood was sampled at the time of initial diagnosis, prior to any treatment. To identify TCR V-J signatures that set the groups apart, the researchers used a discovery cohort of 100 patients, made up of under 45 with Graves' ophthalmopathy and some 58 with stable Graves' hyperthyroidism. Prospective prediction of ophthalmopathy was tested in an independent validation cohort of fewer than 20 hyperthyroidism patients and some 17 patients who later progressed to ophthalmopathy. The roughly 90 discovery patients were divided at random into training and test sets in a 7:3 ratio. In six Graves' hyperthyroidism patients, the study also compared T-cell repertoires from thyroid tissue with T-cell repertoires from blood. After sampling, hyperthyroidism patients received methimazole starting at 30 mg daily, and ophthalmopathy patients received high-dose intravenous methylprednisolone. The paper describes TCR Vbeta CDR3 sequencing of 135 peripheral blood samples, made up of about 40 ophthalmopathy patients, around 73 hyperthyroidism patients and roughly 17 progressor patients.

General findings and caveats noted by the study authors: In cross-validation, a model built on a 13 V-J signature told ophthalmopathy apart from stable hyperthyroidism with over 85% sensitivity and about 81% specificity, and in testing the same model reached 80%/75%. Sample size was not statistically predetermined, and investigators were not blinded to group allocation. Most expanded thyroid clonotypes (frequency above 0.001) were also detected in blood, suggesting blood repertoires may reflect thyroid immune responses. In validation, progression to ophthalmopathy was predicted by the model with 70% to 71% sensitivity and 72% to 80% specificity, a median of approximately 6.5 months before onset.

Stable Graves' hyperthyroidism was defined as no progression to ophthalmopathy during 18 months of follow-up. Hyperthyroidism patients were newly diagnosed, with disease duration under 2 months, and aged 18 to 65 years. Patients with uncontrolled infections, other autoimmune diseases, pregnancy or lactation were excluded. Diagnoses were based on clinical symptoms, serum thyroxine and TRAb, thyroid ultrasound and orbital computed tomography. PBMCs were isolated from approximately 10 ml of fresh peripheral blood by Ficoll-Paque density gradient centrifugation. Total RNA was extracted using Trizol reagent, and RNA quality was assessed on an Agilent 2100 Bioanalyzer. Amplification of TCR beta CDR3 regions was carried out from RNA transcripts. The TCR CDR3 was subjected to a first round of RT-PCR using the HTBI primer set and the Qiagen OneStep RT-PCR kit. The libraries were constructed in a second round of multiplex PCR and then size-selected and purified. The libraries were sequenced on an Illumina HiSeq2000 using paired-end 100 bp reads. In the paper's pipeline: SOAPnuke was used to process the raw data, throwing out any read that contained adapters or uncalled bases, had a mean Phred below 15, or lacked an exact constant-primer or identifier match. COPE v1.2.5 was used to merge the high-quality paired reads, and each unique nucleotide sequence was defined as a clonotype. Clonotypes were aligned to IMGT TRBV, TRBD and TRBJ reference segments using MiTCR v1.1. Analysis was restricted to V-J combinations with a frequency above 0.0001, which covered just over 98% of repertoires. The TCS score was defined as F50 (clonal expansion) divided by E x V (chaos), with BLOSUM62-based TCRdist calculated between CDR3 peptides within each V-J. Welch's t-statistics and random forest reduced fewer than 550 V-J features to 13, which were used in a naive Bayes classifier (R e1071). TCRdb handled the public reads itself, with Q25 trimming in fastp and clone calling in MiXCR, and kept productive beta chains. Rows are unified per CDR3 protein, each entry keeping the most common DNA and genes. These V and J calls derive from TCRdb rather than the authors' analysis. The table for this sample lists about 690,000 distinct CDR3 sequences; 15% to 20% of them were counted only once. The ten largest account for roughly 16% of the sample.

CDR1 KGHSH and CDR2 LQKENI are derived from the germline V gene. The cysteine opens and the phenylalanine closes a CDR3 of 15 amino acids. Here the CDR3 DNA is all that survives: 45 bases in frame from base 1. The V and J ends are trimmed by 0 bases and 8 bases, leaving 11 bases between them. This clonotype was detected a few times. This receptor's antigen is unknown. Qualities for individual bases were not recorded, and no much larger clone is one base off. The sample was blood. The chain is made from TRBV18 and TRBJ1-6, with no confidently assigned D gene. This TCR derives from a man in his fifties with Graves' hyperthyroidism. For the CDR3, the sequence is CASSPPGIKHSPLHF. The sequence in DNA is TGTGCCAGCTCACCACCGGGGATTAAACATTCACCCCTCCACTTT.